The rows below give T cell receptor beta chains drawn from one sample of a study of identifying expanded T cells in peripheral blood. Sequencing used immunoSEQ multiplex PCR; TCRdb keeps in-frame clones, though not all of them. The table lists approximately 63,000 clones, 87% of them singletons. Material for sequencing was blood. Every receptor here comes from a person aged 18 to 75 in good health. Both conserved end residues are part of each CDR3.

CDR3: CASRPPLGHEYTGELFF
J: TRBJ2-2
V: TRBV19

CDR3: CASSRGENEKLFF
J: TRBJ1-4
V: TRBV28

CDR3: CASSIEAGSATGELFF
J: TRBJ2-2
V: TRBV19

CDR3: CASSLRGSEQYF
J: TRBJ2-7
V: TRBV7-9

CDR3: CASSFFGGMNTEAFF
J: TRBJ1-1
V: TRBV5-4

CDR3: CASGDRGTRAATPYEQYF
J: TRBJ2-7
V: TRBV5-6

CDR3: CASSYRTDTQYF
J: TRBJ2-3
V: TRBV7-6

CDR3: CASSPHVSYNEQFF
J: TRBJ2-1
V: TRBV28

CDR3: CASSSGLAISYNEQFF
J: TRBJ2-1
V: TRBV5-6

CDR3: CASSKTSGDSETQYF
J: TRBJ2-5
V: TRBV5-1

CDR3: CASSEGGMSYEQYF
J: TRBJ2-7
V: TRBV9

CDR3: CASSYDSSQGTQYF
J: TRBJ2-5
V: TRBV6-6

CDR3: CASSLSGTGAHTDTQYF
J: TRBJ2-3
V: TRBV7-8

CDR3: CASSFYPLDTQYF
J: TRBJ2-3
V: TRBV7-3

CDR3: CASREYSNQPQHF
J: TRBJ1-5
V: TRBV19

CDR3: CASSLNGLASYEQYF
J: TRBJ2-7
V: TRBV5-5

CDR3: CASSFIGESGANVPTF
J: TRBJ2-6
V: TRBV5-1

CDR3: CASSPHVVLAYEQYF
J: TRBJ2-7
V: TRBV11-2

CDR3: CASRTSGGPDTQYF
J: TRBJ2-3
V: TRBV19

CDR3: CASNLQGSNTGELFF
J: TRBJ2-2
V: TRBV5-8

CDR3: CASSPLVSGANVLTF
J: TRBJ2-6
V: TRBV7-3

CDR3: CASSRTGFLTEAFF
J: TRBJ1-1
V: TRBV5-1

CDR3: CSVEPTGVGEKLFF
J: TRBJ1-4
V: TRBV29-1

CDR3: CASSSTGSYNEQFF
J: TRBJ2-1
V: TRBV11-1

CDR3: CASSSTWGGYTF
J: TRBJ1-2
V: TRBV27

CDR3: CASSVEGQGSYGYTF
J: TRBJ1-2
V: TRBV2

CDR3: CATSEGWGSPLHF
J: TRBJ1-6
V: TRBV15

CDR3: CASRTGVAAYRYEQYF
J: TRBJ2-7
V: TRBV28

CDR3: CAWKGAVAARGYTF
J: TRBJ1-2
V: TRBV30

CDR3: CASSDSPGSGANVLTF
J: TRBJ2-6
V: TRBV6-4

CDR3: CASSNTLRGATGLDEQYF
J: TRBJ2-7
V: TRBV28

CDR3: CASSSTGTRLGDTQYF
J: TRBJ2-3
V: TRBV28

CDR3: CASSSTPGQEGFEQYF
J: TRBJ2-7
V: TRBV7-9

CDR3: CASGRTLTATYEQYF
J: TRBJ2-7
V: TRBV2

CDR3: CASSLGRGRGETQYF
J: TRBJ2-5
V: TRBV28

CDR3: CASSVLAGGPYEQYF
J: TRBJ2-7
V: TRBV7-8

CDR3: CASSPGGNVQSDTQYF
J: TRBJ2-3
V: TRBV7-3

CDR3: CAITQRLDMNTEAFF
J: TRBJ1-1
V: TRBV10-3

CDR3: CASSEAGHQNQPQHF
J: TRBJ1-5
V: TRBV6-1

CDR3: CASSSGTSLHEQYF
J: TRBJ2-7
V: TRBV27

CDR3: CASSIGTTNAYEQYF
J: TRBJ2-7
V: TRBV4-2

CDR3: CASSYFQGTGELFF
J: TRBJ2-2
V: TRBV7-3

CDR3: CASSWAASGSTDTQYF
J: TRBJ2-3
V: TRBV28

CDR3: CASSPSVYNEQFF
J: TRBJ2-1
V: TRBV5-4

CDR3: CASSFDGVVRTQYF
J: TRBJ2-3
V: TRBV27

CDR3: CASSGLAPPNEQFF
J: TRBJ2-1
V: TRBV18

CDR3: CASSLPPSGGNLASTDTQYF
J: TRBJ2-3
V: TRBV5-1

CDR3: CASSPGTATNEKLFF
J: TRBJ1-4
V: TRBV5-1

CDR3: CASSEILKLFF
J: TRBJ2-2
V: TRBV2

CDR3: CASRTSSYNEQFF
J: TRBJ2-1
V: TRBV6-6

CDR3: CASTLHRAATGELFF
J: TRBJ2-2
V: TRBV5-1

CDR3: CASSVDGGPSYNSPLHF
J: TRBJ1-6
V: TRBV9

CDR3: CASSPSLAGGLNEQFF
J: TRBJ2-1
V: TRBV18

CDR3: CSVESGSGDSLYEQYF
J: TRBJ2-7
V: TRBV29-1

CDR3: CASSLRLARSYEQYF
J: TRBJ2-7
V: TRBV28

CDR3: CATSSAENSYNEQFF
J: TRBJ2-1
V: TRBV15